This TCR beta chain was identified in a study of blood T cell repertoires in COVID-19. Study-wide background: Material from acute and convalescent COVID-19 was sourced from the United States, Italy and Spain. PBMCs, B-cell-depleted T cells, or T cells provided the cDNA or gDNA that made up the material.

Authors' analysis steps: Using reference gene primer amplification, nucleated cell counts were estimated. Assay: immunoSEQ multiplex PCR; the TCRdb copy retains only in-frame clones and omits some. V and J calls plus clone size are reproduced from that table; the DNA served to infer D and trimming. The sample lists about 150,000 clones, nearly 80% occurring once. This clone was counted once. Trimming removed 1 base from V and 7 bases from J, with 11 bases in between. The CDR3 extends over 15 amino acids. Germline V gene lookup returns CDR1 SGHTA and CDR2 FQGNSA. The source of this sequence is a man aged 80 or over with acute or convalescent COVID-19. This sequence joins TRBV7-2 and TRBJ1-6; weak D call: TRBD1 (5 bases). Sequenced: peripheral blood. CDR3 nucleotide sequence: TGTGCCAGCAGCTTAGGACAGCCCCGAAATTCACCCCTCCACTTT. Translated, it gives CASSLGQPRNSPLHF. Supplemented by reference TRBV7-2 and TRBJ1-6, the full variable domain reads GAGVSQSPSNKVTEKGKDVELRCDPISGHTALYWYRQSLGQGLEFLIYFQGNSAPDKSGLPSDRFSAERTGGSVSTLTIQRTQQEDSAVYLCASSLGQPRNSPLHFGNGTRLTVT.